Shown below are 27 T cell receptor beta chains from a single sample sequenced in a study of response to subunit inactivated influenza vaccine. TCRdb itself ran the RT-PCR reads through MiXCR, one entry per CDR3 protein. Among some 500,000 distinct CDR3 sequences listed, roughly 13% were seen once. The source was PBMCs from blood, collected more than 35 days after vaccination. Every receptor here comes from a man in his forties or fifties who received an inactivated influenza vaccine.

About this clonotype: The junction shows a germline mismatch at one end, possibly a read error. This chain connects TRBV5-8 to TRBJ2-2; possibly TRBD2 for D (5 bases). Per germline, CDR1 SGHTS and CDR2 YDEGEE. CDR3 length: 14 amino acids. The CDR3 protein is CASGPGLDTWELFF. CDR3 bases: TGTGCCAGCGGACCCGGACTCGACACCTGGGAGCTGTTTTTT. Using reference TRBV5-8 and TRBJ2-2 for the parts outside the CDR3, the full variable domain is EAGVTQSPTHLIKTRGQQATLRCSPISGHTSVYWYQQALGLGLQFLLWYDEGEERNRGNFPPRFSGRQFPNYSSELNVNALELEDSALYLCASGPGLDTWELFFGEGSRLTVL.

The V gene is TRBV12-3 or TRBV12-4, the J gene TRBJ1-5; no definite D call. The CDR3 sequence is 13 residues long. Trimming left V 3 bases short and J 4 bases short, with 7 bases between. CDR3 sequence: CASSFVMNQPQHF. In DNA form, the CDR3 reads TGTGCCAGCAGTTTCGTTATGAATCAGCCCCAGCATTTT.

V gene TRBV20-1 combines with J gene TRBJ2-1; 7 bases are shared with TRBD2. The CDR3 has 16 amino acids. Trimming removed 3 bases from V and 4 bases from J; junction bases left unmatched: 12. In germline, CDR1 is DFQATT, CDR2 SNEGSKA (reference sequence). Here the CDR3 reads CSASALRAGDYNEQFF. The CDR3 DNA reads as TGCAGTGCTAGCGCCTTACGTGCGGGGGATTACAATGAGCAGTTCTTC.

This clonotype turned up a few times. The chain recombines TRBV4-3 with TRBJ1-1; 8 bases fit TRBD1. Germline CDR1 LGHNA, CDR2 YSLEER. The CDR3 contains 15 residues. J gave up 7 bases and V 3 bases, and 10 bases lay outside the gene matches. For the CDR3, the DNA is TGCGCCAGCAGCCAGTGGGCAGGGGGCAGCAATGAAGCTTTCTTT. Protein: CASSQWAGGSNEAFF.

The genes are TRBV5-5 and TRBJ2-5; 14 positions match TRBD2. V gave up 2 bases and J gave up 5 bases; unmatched junction bases: 8. From germline, CDR1 is SGHKS and CDR2 YYEKEE (reference sequence). The CDR3 runs to 17 residues. The CDR3 DNA is TGTGCCAGCAGCTTCGGGACTAGCGGGAGTAGTCGGGAGACCCAGTACTTC. Translation: CASSFGTSGSSRETQYF.

The chain recombines TRBV7-2 with TRBJ2-7; TRBD2 might be the D (6 bases). V was clipped by 2 bases and J by 8 bases, with 22 bases between them. Germline-derived CDR1 and CDR2 are SGHTA and FQGNSA. This CDR3 is built from 16 residues. CDR3 nucleotides: TGTGCCAGCAGCTTAAATACGGAGCGGGCCCCTAGGAAGCAGTACTTC. Protein product: CASSLNTERAPRKQYF.

CDR3 DNA sequence: TGCAGTGGTCGGCTAACTAGCACAGATACGCAGTATTTT. Protein product: CSGRLTSTDTQYF. This chain links TRBV20-1 with TRBJ2-3; D call uncertain. V lost 7 bases to trimming and J lost 0 bases, with 11 bases between them. The CDR3 spans 13 residues. The germline V gene has CDR1 DFQATT and CDR2 SNEGSKA (reference sequence).

This clonotype was counted a few times. The J gene is TRBJ1-5, the V gene TRBV7-2; TRBD1 might be the D (6 bases). The length of the CDR3 is 14 residues. Trimming cost V 5 bases and J 5 bases, with 13 bases left between them. Germline CDR1 is SGHTA and CDR2 is FQGNSA. CDR3 sequence (DNA): TGTGCCAGCAGCCTCCACAGGGTAGATCAGCCCCAGCATTTT. This gives the protein CASSLHRVDQPQHF.

CDR3 in DNA: TGCAGTGCTAGCCGACGGGGAGGGAGGGTTTTCACAGATACGCAGTATTTT. It is translated as CSASRRGGRVFTDTQYF. The chain is built from TRBV20-1 and TRBJ2-3; 7 bases match TRBD2. This CDR3 comprises 17 residues. CDR1 and CDR2 (germline): DFQATT, SNEGSKA (reference sequence). After removal of 3 bases from V and 2 bases from J, the junction contained 14 bases not matched to a gene.

This clonotype has just a few counts. V is TRBV12-3 or TRBV12-4 and J is TRBJ1-6, with 9 bases matching TRBD1. The CDR3 has 14 amino acids. V lost 5 bases and J lost 10; bases outside the gene matches: 6. The CDR3 loop reads CASSQGQGWSPLHF. The CDR3 DNA follows: TGTGCCAGCAGTCAAGGACAGGGGTGGTCACCCCTCCACTTT.

This clonotype was counted only a few times. This rearrangement joins TRBV12-3 or TRBV12-4 to TRBJ1-4; D is possibly TRBD1 (6 bases). The V gene lost 5 bases and the J gene lost 8 bases, with 15 bases spanning the gap. The CDR3 is made up of 14 amino acids. CDR3 nucleotide sequence: TGTGCCAGCAGTGTTGCAGGGGCTGACGAAAAACTGTTTTTT. Translating gives CASSVAGADEKLFF.

This sequence joins TRBV4-1 and TRBJ2-7; 8 bases align to TRBD1. Trimming took 1 base from V and 3 from J; bases not matched to a gene: 5. Germline-derived CDR1 and CDR2 are MGHRA and YSYEKL. There are 15 residues in the CDR3. The CDR3 nucleotides are TGCGCCAGCAGCCAAGCGGGACAGGCGCGCTACGAGCAGTACTTC. Amino acids: CASSQAGQARYEQYF.

This clonotype was detected only a few times. CDR3 in amino acids: CASSYSSRETGYTF. The DNA of the CDR3 is TGTGCCAGCAGTTACTCGTCCAGGGAAACGGGCTACACCTTC. The rearrangement uses TRBV6-5 and TRBJ1-2; D possibly corresponds to TRBD1 (5 bases). The CDR3 spans 14 residues. V shed 0 bases and J shed 8 bases, with 13 bases lying between them. The germline V gene has CDR1 MNHEY and CDR2 SVGAGI.

Only a few counts were recorded for this clonotype. This chain connects TRBV12-3 or TRBV12-4 to TRBJ1-1, with unresolved D. V dropped 2 bases and J dropped 0 bases, with 10 bases sitting between them. This CDR3 has 15 residues. This CDR3 reads CASSLRVSMNTEAFF. CDR3 bases: TGTGCCAGCAGTTTAAGGGTCAGTATGAACACTGAAGCTTTCTTT.

In its sample, this clonotype was seen once. At one end the junction does not follow the germline gene, possibly because of a read error. The chain is built from TRBV20-1 and TRBJ2-5; D possibly corresponds to TRBD2 (6 bases). Germline CDR1 and CDR2: DFQATT and SNEGSKA (reference sequence). The CDR3 consists of 16 residues. For the CDR3, the DNA is TGCAGTCCTAGAGACCCCTTGAGCCCCTGGGGGGAGACCCGGTACTTC. This gives the protein CSPRDPLSPWGETRYF.

The chain links TRBV27 to TRBJ1-5; 8 bases line up with TRBD1. CDR3 length equals 16 residues. V trimming: 4 bases; J trimming: 3 bases; junction bases outside the gene matches: 8. Germline-derived CDR1 and CDR2 are MNHEY and SMNVEV (reference sequence). The CDR3 DNA reads TGTGCCAGCAGTTCGGGACAGGCAACGTACAATCAGCCCCAGCATTTT. Translated: CASSSGQATYNQPQHF.

This clonotype was counted at least ten times. The rearrangement joins TRBV12-3 or TRBV12-4 to TRBJ1-1, with a tentative D call TRBD1 (5 bases). Trimming left V 3 bases short and J 0 bases short, with 11 bases between. The CDR3 extends over 15 amino acids. CDR3 DNA sequence: TGTGCCAGCAGTTTTTTCGGGGCCATGAACACTGAAGCTTTCTTT. Protein product: CASSFFGAMNTEAFF.

The rearrangement uses TRBV7-2 and TRBJ2-7, with 7 positions matching TRBD2. This CDR3 spans 14 amino acids. V gave up 1 base and J gave up 4 bases; unmatched junction bases: 4. Germline V CDR1 and CDR2: SGHTA, FQGNSA. In DNA, the CDR3 is TGTGCCAGCAGCTTAGGGACTAGAATTTACGAGCAGTACTTC. The encoded protein is CASSLGTRIYEQYF.

The CDR3 loop is CSVRQGGETQYF. Written as DNA, the CDR3 is TGCAGCGTTCGTCAGGGAGGAGAGACCCAGTACTTC. The J gene is TRBJ2-5, the V gene TRBV29-1, with D tentatively TRBD2 (6 bases). V was clipped by 5 bases and J by 4 bases, with 11 bases between them. The CDR3 totals 12 residues. Looked up from germline, CDR1 is SQVTM and CDR2 is ANQGSEA.

This clonotype was found a few times. The chain couples TRBV7-8 to TRBJ2-7; TRBD2 matches at 14 bases. The CDR3 is made up of 18 amino acids. V trimming: 4 bases; J trimming: 6 bases; junction bases outside the gene matches: 14. Germline V gene lookup returns CDR1 SGHVS and CDR2 FQNEAQ. CDR3 sequence (DNA): TGTGCCAGCAGCTCCTATATAGGACTAGCGGGGGGTTTGGGCGAGCAGTACTTC. It encodes CASSSYIGLAGGLGEQYF.

The chain uses TRBV4-1 and TRBJ2-1; 10 bases map to TRBD1. The J segment lost 7 bases and the V segment lost 3 bases, leaving 9 bases of the junction unmatched. CDR3 size: 16 residues. Germline lookup yields CDR1 MGHRA and CDR2 YSYEKL. The CDR3 coding sequence is TGCGCCAGCAGCCAGGCTATGGGACAGGGGAAGAATGAGCAGTTCTTC. It translates to CASSQAMGQGKNEQFF.

The table lists this clonotype with many counts. J is TRBJ2-1 and V is TRBV12-3 or TRBV12-4; possibly TRBD1 for D (6 bases). V lost 3 bases and J 2 bases, leaving 11 bases between the germline ends. The CDR3 has 15 amino acids. Here the CDR3 DNA reads TGTGCCAGCAGTTTTTCAGGGGTAACCTACAATGAGCAGTTCTTC. Its translation: CASSFSGVTYNEQFF.

This clonotype was counted only a few times. This sequence joins TRBV29-1 and TRBJ2-1; maybe TRBD2 (5 bases). V dropped 0 bases and J dropped 4 bases, with 13 bases sitting between them. CDR1 is SQVTM and CDR2 is ANQGSEA in the germline V gene. The CDR3 has 15 residues. The CDR3 spells CSVEESGFKYNEQFF. CDR3 nucleotides: TGCAGCGTTGAAGAGTCGGGGTTTAAGTACAATGAGCAGTTCTTC.

This clonotype was detected only a few times. CDR3 in amino acids: CASSSSQDQLHNEQFF. CDR3 DNA sequence: TGCGCCAGCAGTAGTTCACAGGACCAACTCCACAATGAGCAGTTCTTC. This chain connects TRBV5-1 to TRBJ2-1, with D possibly being TRBD1 (5 bases). The germline CDR1 and CDR2 sequences are SGHRS and YFSETQ. The CDR3 is 16 amino acids. Trimming removed 5 bases from V and 5 bases from J, with 20 bases in between.

This clonotype was counted many times. This rearrangement joins TRBV15 to TRBJ2-5; tentatively, D is TRBD1 (6 bases). This CDR3 has 15 residues. Trimming shortened V by 6 bases and J by 5 bases, and 19 bases separated the two germline ends. The germline gives CDR1 LNHNV, CDR2 YYDKDF (reference sequence). CDR3 DNA: TGTGCCACCAGTGCGAAGGGGGATCCATACGAGACCCAGTACTTC. Translated: CATSAKGDPYETQYF. The variable domain in full, with the rest retrieved from reference TRBV15 and TRBJ2-5, is DAMVIQNPRYQVTQFGKPVTLSCSQTLNHNVMYWYQQKSSQAPKLLFHYYDKDFNNEADTPDNFQSRRPNTSFCFLDIRSPGLGDTAMYLCATSAKGDPYETQYFGPGTRLLVL.

This clonotype was found a few times. The CDR3 sequence is CSASDPWAYVTDTQYF. In DNA, the CDR3 is TGCAGCGCGAGTGATCCTTGGGCCTATGTCACAGATACGCAGTATTTT. J is TRBJ2-3 and V is TRBV29-1; D ambiguous. Germline V gene data show CDR1 as SQVTM and CDR2 as ANQGSEA. Trimming took 7 bases from V and 2 from J, leaving 22 bases between them. This CDR3 is 16 amino acids long.

This clonotype was seen at least ten times. The chain uses TRBV12-3 or TRBV12-4 and TRBJ2-7, with a possible D match to TRBD1 (6 bases). The CDR3 contains 17 residues. The ends were cut back, 4 bases at V and 3 bases at J, with 22 bases in the middle. CDR3 region: CASSWQGPTLSYYEQYF. CDR3 nucleotide sequence: TGTGCCAGCAGTTGGCAGGGGCCGACCTTATCTTACTACGAGCAGTACTTC.